The next 30 T cell receptor beta chains were all read from a single sample in a study of blood T cell repertoires in COVID-19 (dated by TCRdb to 2018 to 2020). The library was obtained by the immunoSEQ multiplex PCR assay. TCRdb carries this immuneACCESS record with in-frame sequences only. Its versions omit some clonotypes, under half of them owing to an unresolved V gene in the studies checked, with the rest unexplained. For this sample the table gives 150,000 or so clones, of which roughly 89% were detected only once. Around 4.5% of the sample is taken by the ten largest. Sequenced input: peripheral blood. Receptor source: a man aged 60 to 69 with COVID-19, enrolled during active disease.

This chain links TRBV6-2 or TRBV6-3 with TRBJ2-7, with D possibly matching TRBD1 (5 bases). Trimming pared 5 bases from V and 7 bases from J, leaving 18 bases between. This CDR3 region has 14 residues. Germline CDR1 and CDR2: MNHEY and SVGEGT. The CDR3 coding sequence is TGTGCCAGCAGTAATAAGACAGCGTCTCGGGAGCAGTACTTC. Translating gives CASSNKTASREQYF.

This clone has only one observation. The CDR3 is CASSQLRTGMAGELFF. The CDR3 nucleotides read TGTGCCAGCAGCCAACTTCGGACAGGGATGGCCGGGGAGCTGTTTTTT. The chain joins TRBV5-6 to TRBJ2-2, with 8 positions matching TRBD1. Germline V CDR1 and CDR2: SGHDT, YYEEEE. V shed 4 bases and J 6 bases; nucleotides not matched to a gene: 11. The CDR3 totals 16 residues. Drawing the rest from reference TRBV5-6 and TRBJ2-2, the complete variable domain is DAGVTQSPTHLIKTRGQQVTLRCSPKSGHDTVSWYQQALGQGPQFIFQYYEEEERQRGNFPDRFSGHQFPNYSSELNVNALLLGDSALYLCASSQLRTGMAGELFFGEGSRLTVL.

The rearrangement joins TRBV5-1 to TRBJ2-1; a weak D match, TRBD1 (5 bases). The CDR3 spans 13 residues. V lost 4 bases to trimming and J lost 8 bases, with 13 bases between them. Germline lookup yields CDR1 SGHRS and CDR2 YFSETQ. CDR3 sequence (DNA): TGCGCCAGCAGCGTCCAGGGTACGGATGAGCAGTTCTTC. This codes for CASSVQGTDEQFF.

The V and J genes are TRBV6-5 and TRBJ2-3; D not resolved. The V end lost 5 bases, the J end lost 0 bases, and 6 bases lay between the germline ends. The CDR3 is 13 residues long. The germline V gene encodes CDR1 MNHEY and CDR2 SVGAGI. Here the CDR3 reads CASSRSSTDTQYF. The CDR3, as DNA: TGTGCCAGCAGTCGGTCTAGCACAGATACGCAGTATTTT.

The chain employs TRBV10-1 and TRBJ2-3; 8 nucleotides match TRBD2. The CDR3 has 16 residues. Germline lookup yields CDR1 WNHNN and CDR2 SYGVQD (reference sequence). The V segment lost 2 bases and the J segment 0 bases; nucleotides outside the gene matches: 4. The CDR3: CASSEGRGGSTDTQYF. DNA of the CDR3: TGCGCCAGCAGTGAGGGTCGGGGGGGGAGCACAGATACGCAGTATTTT.

J is TRBJ2-7 and V is TRBV7-8; possible D gene TRBD1, 5 bases. Trimming removed 1 base at V and 3 bases at J, with 13 bases between. Germline V CDR1 and CDR2: SGHVS, FQNEAQ. CDR3 length equals 15 residues. The CDR3 spells CASSLDAGPGYEQYF. The DNA of the CDR3 is TGTGCCAGCAGCTTAGATGCAGGGCCTGGCTACGAGCAGTACTTC. Drawing the rest from reference TRBV7-8 and TRBJ2-7, the complete variable domain is GAGVSQSPRYKVAKRGQDVALRCDPISGHVSLFWYQQALGQGPEFLTYFQNEAQLDKSGLPSDRFFAERPEGSVSTLKIQRTQQEDSAVYLCASSLDAGPGYEQYFGPGTRLTVT.

This chain uses TRBV10-1 with TRBJ1-1, with TRBD1 as a possible D gene (5 bases). V was cut by 3 bases and J by 1 base, with 12 bases left in between. The CDR3 length is 15 residues. Germline V gene lookup returns CDR1 WNHNN and CDR2 SYGVQD (reference sequence). CDR3 residues: CASSDAGLENTEAFF. The CDR3 DNA reads TGCGCCAGCAGTGATGCAGGGTTGGAGAACACTGAAGCTTTCTTT.

The chain uses TRBV7-8 and TRBJ2-1; possibly TRBD2 for D (5 bases). With 5 bases removed from V and 6 bases from J, the gap between germline ends came to 20 bases. This CDR3 comprises 16 residues. CDR1 is SGHVS and CDR2 is FQNEAQ in the germline V gene. The CDR3 protein is CASSAWGAVDGNEQFF. The DNA for the CDR3 is TGTGCCAGCAGCGCCTGGGGAGCGGTGGACGGCAATGAGCAGTTCTTC.

The rearrangement links TRBV29-1 to TRBJ2-7, with 11 bases identical to TRBD1. CDR3 length: 13 amino acids. Germline values: CDR1 SQVTM, CDR2 ANQGSEA. V gave up 4 bases and J gave up 6 bases; unmatched junction bases: 5. CDR3 loop: CSVGTGGLGEQYF. CDR3 nucleotides: TGCAGCGTTGGGACAGGGGGCTTGGGCGAGCAGTACTTC.

The chain has TRBV11-2 and TRBJ1-2; unclear D gene. The V and J ends lost 5 bases and 2 bases respectively, with 12 bases between them. Per germline, CDR1 SGHAT and CDR2 FQNNGV. CDR3 length equals 14 residues. The CDR3 sequence: CASSIAPVNYGYTF. CDR3 sequence (DNA): TGTGCCAGCAGCATTGCCCCGGTGAACTATGGCTACACCTTC. Together with reference TRBV11-2 and TRBJ1-2, the CDR3 gives the full variable domain: EAGVAQSPRYKIIEKRQSVAFWCNPISGHATLYWYQQILGQGPKLLIQFQNNGVVDDSQLPKDRFSAERLKGVDSTLKIQPAKLEDSAVYLCASSIAPVNYGYTFGSGTRLTVV.

The CDR3 is CASSPERGLRETQYF. The CDR3 DNA is TGTGCCAGCAGCCCGGAACGGGGTTTAAGGGAGACCCAGTACTTC. The V and J genes are TRBV3-1 (or the pseudogene TRBV3-2) and TRBJ2-5, with D possibly being TRBD2 (5 bases). CDR3 size: 15 residues. V shed 4 bases and J shed 5 bases, with 17 bases lying between them. CDR1 is LGHDT, CDR2 YNNKEL, per germline (reference sequence).

The chain links TRBV4-1 to TRBJ2-3, with 8 bases lining up with TRBD2. This CDR3 spans 14 amino acids. Germline V CDR1 and CDR2: MGHRA, YSYEKL. Trimming cost V 1 base and J 7 bases; bases outside gene matches: 4. The DNA for the CDR3 is TGCGCCAGCAGCCAAGCGGGGGGGCTCAATACGCAGTATTTT. This translates into CASSQAGGLNTQYF.

This clone was seen a few times. CDR3 DNA: TGTTACTCCCAGGGGGTCACTGAAGCTTTCTTT. Translating it yields CYSQGVTEAFF. The chain joins TRBV27 to TRBJ1-1; TRBD1 aligns across 7 bases. Germline V lookup: CDR1 MNHEY, CDR2 SMNVEV (reference sequence). The CDR3 has 11 amino acids.

Only a few counts were recorded for this clone. The CDR3 loop reads CASRGGTAWEKLFF. The CDR3 nucleotides read TGTGCCAGCAGAGGGGGGACAGCCTGGGAAAAACTGTTTTTT. This chain uses TRBV6-5 with TRBJ1-4; 7 nucleotides align to TRBD1. Looked up from germline, CDR1 is MNHEY and CDR2 is SVGAGI. The CDR3 has 14 residues. After removal of 6 bases from V and 8 bases from J, the junction contained 9 bases not matched to a gene.

V is TRBV18 and J is TRBJ1-6, with D possibly matching TRBD1 (5 bases). Per the germline V gene, CDR1 is KGHSH and CDR2 is LQKENI. The CDR3 is 15 amino acids. V gave up 2 bases and J gave up 9 bases, with 14 bases separating them. The CDR3 loop is CASSPKDSSSSPLHF. The CDR3 coding sequence is TGTGCCAGCTCACCAAAAGACAGCAGTAGTTCACCCCTCCACTTT.

The chain is built from TRBV5-4 and TRBJ2-7, with 11 bases matching TRBD2. The CDR3 runs to 16 residues. Germline V gene lookup returns CDR1 SGHNT and CDR2 YYREEE (reference sequence). The V segment lost 4 bases and the J segment 2 bases; nucleotides outside the gene matches: 8. The CDR3 loop is CASSPTLAGATYEQYF. In DNA form, the CDR3 reads TGTGCCAGCAGCCCTACACTAGCGGGGGCAACCTACGAGCAGTACTTC.

The chain couples TRBV27 to TRBJ2-3; D remains ambiguous. V lost 0 bases and J lost 5, with 6 bases in between. The CDR3 runs to 13 residues. CDR1 and CDR2 from the germline V gene are MNHEY and SMNVEV (reference sequence). As DNA, the CDR3 is TGTGCCAGCAGTTTATCGTTGCGAGATACGCAGTATTTT. It is translated as CASSLSLRDTQYF.

The rearrangement links TRBV30 to TRBJ1-5; weak D call: TRBD1 (5 bases). Germline CDR1 reads GTSNPN; CDR2 reads SVGIG (reference sequence). This CDR3 contains 15 residues. V was shortened by 0 bases and J by 2 bases, with 11 bases between the two germline ends. CDR3 in DNA: TGTGCCTGGAGTGTCGGTCCGGGGGGCAATCAGCCCCAGCATTTT. Translated: CAWSVGPGGNQPQHF.

The rearrangement joins TRBV21-1 to TRBJ1-5. TRBV21-1 is labeled a pseudogene. CDR3 size: 15 residues. As DNA, the CDR3 is TGTGCCAGCAGCAAAGCACACTATAGCAATCAGCCCCAGCATTTT. Its protein is CASSKAHYSNQPQHF.

V is TRBV7-3 and J is TRBJ2-5; D may be TRBD2 (6 bases). Trimming removed 3 bases from V and 5 bases from J, with 10 bases in between. The CDR3 spans 13 residues. The V gene's germline CDR1 is SGHTA and CDR2 FQGTGA. CDR3: CASSFGGSETQYF. CDR3 nucleotide sequence: TGTGCCAGCAGCTTCGGGGGATCGGAGACCCAGTACTTC. The variable domain in full, with the rest retrieved from reference TRBV7-3 and TRBJ2-5, is GAGVSQTPSNKVTEKGKYVELRCDPISGHTALYWYRQSLGQGPEFLIYFQGTGAADDSGLPNDRFFAVRPEGSVSTLKIQRTERGDSAVYLCASSFGGSETQYFGPGTRLLVL.

The chain couples TRBV7-9 to TRBJ1-2; 7 bases are a match to TRBD1. V shed 1 base and J 7 bases; nucleotides not matched to a gene: 3. Germline V gene sequence: CDR1 SEHNR, CDR2 FQNEAQ (reference sequence). The CDR3 spans 13 residues. This CDR3 is CASSLEGASGYTF. DNA of the CDR3: TGTGCCAGCAGCTTAGAGGGGGCGAGTGGCTACACCTTC.

The chain has TRBV13 and TRBJ1-2; D is unclear. The CDR3 is made up of 13 amino acids. Trimming removed 6 bases from V and 3 bases from J, with 11 bases in between. Germline values: CDR1 PRHDT, CDR2 FYEKMQ (reference sequence). DNA for the CDR3: TGTGCCAGCAGAATCGACGGGGACTATGGCTACACCTTC. As protein: CASRIDGDYGYTF.

J is TRBJ2-6 and V is TRBV19; TRBD1 is a possible D gene (6 bases). The germline CDR1 and CDR2 sequences are LNHDA and SQIVND (reference sequence). The CDR3 consists of 17 residues. Trimming took 7 bases from V and 0 from J, leaving 16 bases between them. CDR3 protein: CASTDRDKFSGANVLTF. As DNA, the CDR3 is TGTGCCAGTACTGACCGGGACAAATTCTCTGGGGCCAACGTCCTGACTTTC.

V usage is TRBV28 and J usage is TRBJ2-5; 8 bases line up with TRBD1. After removal of 8 bases from V and 1 base from J, the junction contained 9 bases not matched to a gene. The CDR3 loop spans 15 amino acids. Germline lookup yields CDR1 MDHEN and CDR2 SYDVKM. Here the CDR3 DNA reads TGTGCCAGCTCACACCGTACAGGGGGCCAAGAGACCCAGTACTTC. Protein product: CASSHRTGGQETQYF.

This chain connects TRBV12-3 or TRBV12-4 to TRBJ1-5; D is unclear. The CDR3 spans 12 residues. The ends were cut back, 10 bases at V and 2 bases at J, with 9 bases in the middle. The CDR3 protein is CAISVGNQPQHF. CDR3 DNA sequence: TGTGCCATTTCGGTGGGCAATCAGCCCCAGCATTTT.

J is TRBJ1-3 and V is TRBV30; possibly TRBD1 for D (5 bases). CDR1 is GTSNPN and CDR2 is SVGIG in the germline V gene (reference sequence). V was clipped by 1 base and J by 4 bases, with 8 bases between them. The CDR3 totals 13 residues. In DNA, the CDR3 is TGTGCCTGGAGTGAGGGACTGGGAAACACCATATATTTT. As protein: CAWSEGLGNTIYF.

The chain employs TRBV7-9 and TRBJ2-5, with D unresolved. This CDR3 has 12 amino acids. Germline-derived CDR1 and CDR2 are SEHNR and FQNEAQ (reference sequence). Trimming removed 2 bases at V and 2 bases at J, with 3 bases between. CDR3 DNA: TGTGCCAGCAGCTTAACACAAGAGACCCAGTACTTC. This gives the protein CASSLTQETQYF. The full variable domain, with the rest looked up from reference TRBV7-9 and TRBJ2-5, is DTGVSQNPRHKITKRGQNVTFRCDPISEHNRLYWYRQTLGQGPEFLTYFQNEAQLEKSRLLSDRFSAERPKGSFSTLEIQRTEQGDSAMYLCASSLTQETQYFGPGTRLLVL.

A single count supports this clone. The rearrangement uses TRBV5-5 and TRBJ1-2; TRBD1 matches 7 bases. The CDR3 covers 14 residues. Germline lookup yields CDR1 SGHKS and CDR2 YYEKEE (reference sequence). The junction had 3 bases not matched to a gene; V was cut back by 4 bases and J by 0 bases. The CDR3 spells CASSLGTANYGYTF. As DNA, the CDR3 is TGTGCCAGCAGCCTCGGGACAGCTAACTATGGCTACACCTTC.

The chain carries TRBV7-9 and TRBJ2-3; weak D call: TRBD2 (5 bases). CDR3 length equals 16 residues. Per germline, CDR1 SEHNR and CDR2 FQNEAQ (reference sequence). V was trimmed by 4 bases and J by 4 bases, leaving 18 bases between them. The CDR3 region has the DNA TGTGCCAGCAGCTCCCCCCGGGGATCTCGGGCAGATACGCAGTATTTT. This encodes CASSSPRGSRADTQYF.

Written as DNA, the CDR3 is TGTGCCAGCAGCTTAGGGGACAGTTGGAGGGCGAATGGCTACACCTTC. It is translated as CASSLGDSWRANGYTF. V is TRBV7-9 and J is TRBJ1-2; 7 nucleotides align to TRBD1. The V gene's germline CDR1 is SEHNR and CDR2 FQNEAQ (reference sequence). This CDR3 region has 16 residues. V lost 1 base to trimming and J lost 6 bases; unmatched junction nucleotides: 11.